This TCR beta chain was recorded in a study of blood T cell repertoires in COVID-19. Study background: From the United States, Italy and Spain came samples of acute and convalescent COVID-19. T cells, B-cell-depleted T cells, or PBMCs supplied cDNA or gDNA.

CDR1 and CDR2 (germline): MGHDK, SYGVNS. Trimming removed 4 bases from V and 4 bases from J, with 14 bases in between. The CDR3 covers 15 residues. Seattle patients were enrolled while actively infected and followed longitudinally. Original handling: Cell counts per sample came from amplifying reference gene primers. Clones were sequenced by immunoSEQ multiplex PCR, and TCRdb holds only the in-frame ones, with some missing. V, J and clone size were drawn from that table, and D and trimming were deduced from the DNA. The data hold fewer than 500,000 clones, with 70% to 90% observed a single time. The TCR originated in a man aged 18-30 years with COVID-19, enrolled during active disease. The sample comprised peripheral blood. The genes are TRBV25-1 and TRBJ1-3; D unresolved. The CDR3 is CASSGFGVPGNTIYF. The CDR3 DNA sequence: TGTGCCAGCAGTGGTTTCGGGGTACCAGGAAACACCATATATTTT.